Listed below are T cell receptor beta chains from one sample, sequenced in a study of response to subunit inactivated influenza vaccine. From the RT-PCR reads, TCRdb called clonotypes with MiXCR, one entry per CDR3 protein. The sample has some 300,000 distinct CDR3 sequences; around 22% are singletons. The input for sequencing was PBMCs from blood, taken approximately 22 months after vaccination. The source is a man between 50 and 69 years old who received an inactivated influenza vaccine. Each CDR3 is given with its conserved first and last residue. The D gene is left open where the match is weak. Where a row states a size, it is once, few, many or the class of an expanded clone; other rows omit it.

V gene,D gene,J gene,clone size,CDR3 protein,CDR3 DNA
TRBV5-1,TRBD2,TRBJ2-3,many,CASSFGLAGLEATDTQYF,TGCGCCAGCAGCTTCGGTCTAGCGGGTCTGGAGGCCACAGATACGCAGTATTTT
TRBV7-2,NA,TRBJ2-5,NA,CASSRGDGETQYF,TGTGCCAGCTCCAGGGGGGATGGAGAGACCCAGTACTTC
TRBV2,TRBD1,TRBJ2-1,few,CASGRTGASYNEQFF,TGTGCCAGCGGCCGGACAGGGGCCTCCTACAATGAGCAGTTCTTC
TRBV29-1,TRBD2,TRBJ2-7,few,CSVEYAGGYDEQYF,TGCAGCGTTGAATATGCGGGAGGGTACGACGAGCAGTACTTC
TRBV6-5,TRBD2,TRBJ2-1,NA,CASSSGLAGGDNEQFF,TGTGCCAGCAGTTCCGGACTAGCGGGAGGAGACAATGAGCAGTTCTTC
TRBV15,NA,TRBJ1-1,few,CATSVTANTEAFF,TGTGCCACCAGCGTGACAGCGAACACTGAAGCTTTCTTT
TRBV28,NA,TRBJ1-2,many,CASSYKEPGFLGGYTF,TGTGCCAGCAGCTACAAAGAACCGGGGTTTTTGGGTGGCTACACCTTC
TRBV20-1,TRBD2,TRBJ2-7,NA,CSASTSGGLGYEQYF,TGCAGTGCTAGTACTAGCGGGGGCCTGGGGTACGAGCAGTACTTC
TRBV5-1,NA,TRBJ2-3,NA,CASSLATRGGDTQYF,TGCGCCAGCAGCTTGGCCACCAGGGGGGGAGATACGCAGTATTTT
TRBV20-1,NA,TRBJ2-7,few,CSARGLTERGEQYF,TGCAGTGCTAGAGGACTAACTGAGCGAGGCGAGCAGTACTTC
TRBV7-2,TRBD2,TRBJ2-7,NA,CASSLYQLAGGPYEQYF,TGTGCCAGCAGCTTGTATCAACTAGCGGGGGGGCCCTACGAGCAGTACTTC
TRBV7-9,NA,TRBJ1-1,few,CASRQGVAEAFF,TGTGCCAGCAGACAGGGAGTCGCTGAAGCTTTCTTT
TRBV5-1,NA,TRBJ1-4,NA,CASSLARRDNEKLFF,TGCGCCAGCAGCTTGGCCAGGCGAGATAATGAAAAACTGTTTTTT
TRBV14,NA,TRBJ1-1,few,CASSQGQRAFF,TGTGCCAGCAGCCAGGGTCAACGGGCTTTCTTT
TRBV6-7,NA,TRBJ1-5,few,CASPLPLGSSNQPQHF,TGTGCCAGCCCGCTGCCCCTCGGATCTAGCAATCAGCCCCAGCATTTT
TRBV6-2/TRBV6-3,NA,TRBJ1-5,NA,CASSYPAPGGQPQHF,TGTGCCAGCAGTTACCCCGCCCCGGGGGGTCAGCCCCAGCATTTT
TRBV20-1,NA,TRBJ1-6,NA,CSANSGQGISSPLHF,TGCAGTGCAAACTCAGGGCAGGGTATAAGTTCACCCCTCCACTTT
TRBV5-1,TRBD1,TRBJ2-5,NA,CASSRDRGQETQYF,TGCGCCAGCAGCCGTGACAGGGGACAAGAGACCCAGTACTTC
TRBV7-9,NA,TRBJ1-1,NA,CASSLVRGGEAFF,TGTGCCAGCAGCTTAGTCCGTGGGGGTGAAGCTTTCTTT
TRBV7-6,TRBD1,TRBJ2-7,NA,CASSLGTGFYEQYF,TGTGCCAGCAGCTTGGGGACAGGTTTCTACGAGCAGTACTTC
TRBV9,NA,TRBJ1-5,few,CASSVDGKNQPQHF,TGTGCCAGCAGCGTCGACGGTAAAAATCAGCCCCAGCATTTT
TRBV5-1,TRBD2,TRBJ2-1,few,CASSLGVGGSNEQFF,TGCGCCAGCAGCCTTGGGGTCGGCGGGAGTAATGAGCAGTTCTTC
TRBV6-5,NA,TRBJ1-1,many,CASSYGQMNTEAFF,TGTGCCAGCAGCTACGGACAGATGAACACTGAAGCTTTCTTT
TRBV7-2,NA,TRBJ1-3,few,CASSLVQGGGNTIYF,TGTGCCAGCAGCTTAGTGCAGGGCGGAGGAAACACCATATATTTT
TRBV11-2,TRBD1,TRBJ1-1,NA,CASSLVGQKEAFF,TGTGCCAGCAGCTTAGTGGGACAGAAAGAAGCTTTCTTT
TRBV20-1,NA,TRBJ2-7,NA,CSARDIDRLGNEQYF,TGCAGTGCTAGAGATATCGACAGGTTAGGAAACGAGCAGTACTTC
TRBV20-1,TRBD2,TRBJ2-5,NA,CSARDPLQTSGKRRGETQYF,TGCAGTGCTAGAGATCCCCTCCAAACTAGCGGGAAAAGGCGGGGAGAGACCCAGTACTTC
TRBV5-1,TRBD1,TRBJ1-5,few,CASSFTGDGNQPQHF,TGCGCCAGCAGCTTTACAGGGGATGGCAATCAGCCCCAGCATTTT
TRBV12-3/TRBV12-4,NA,TRBJ2-2,NA,CASSFGLPRGNGELFF,TGTGCCAGCAGTTTCGGACTTCCAAGGGGAAACGGGGAGCTGTTTTTT
TRBV30,NA,TRBJ1-3,few,CAWSFKVGNTIYF,TGTGCCTGGAGTTTTAAGGTTGGAAACACCATATATTTT
TRBV10-3,NA,TRBJ2-5,NA,CAMGGTGSQETQYF,TGTGCCATGGGGGGAACCGGGAGCCAAGAGACCCAGTACTTC
TRBV12-3/TRBV12-4,TRBD1,TRBJ2-1,NA,CASRMGQGPYNEQFF,TGTGCCAGCAGGATGGGACAGGGACCCTACAATGAGCAGTTCTTC
TRBV18,TRBD1,TRBJ2-7,many,CASSPGTGTYEQYF,TGTGCCAGCTCACCCGGGACAGGGACCTACGAGCAGTACTTC
TRBV20-1,NA,TRBJ2-5,NA,CSASVEGRQETQYF,TGCAGTGCTTCGGTAGAGGGAAGGCAAGAGACCCAGTACTTC
TRBV7-2,NA,TRBJ2-3,NA,CASSLEVGTQYF,TGTGCCAGCAGCTTAGAAGTGGGTACGCAGTATTTT
TRBV6-1,TRBD2,TRBJ2-1,NA,CASSKSGLAGDSYNEQFF,TGTGCCAGCAGCAAGTCGGGACTAGCGGGGGACTCCTACAATGAGCAGTTCTTC
TRBV6-1,NA,TRBJ1-2,medium-sized,CASSESDLPLNYGYTF,TGTGCCAGCAGTGAATCTGACTTACCTCTTAACTATGGCTACACCTTC
TRBV9,TRBD1,TRBJ1-6,many,CASSVSDRGNSPLHF,TGTGCCAGCAGCGTAAGTGACAGGGGTAATTCACCCCTCCACTTT
TRBV7-6,NA,TRBJ1-2,few,CASSPTRERYGYTF,TGTGCCAGCAGCCCCACCAGGGAACGCTATGGCTACACCTTC
TRBV11-2,NA,TRBJ2-7,NA,CASSLSSSGYYEQYF,TGTGCCAGCAGCTTAAGCTCCTCGGGCTACTACGAGCAGTACTTC